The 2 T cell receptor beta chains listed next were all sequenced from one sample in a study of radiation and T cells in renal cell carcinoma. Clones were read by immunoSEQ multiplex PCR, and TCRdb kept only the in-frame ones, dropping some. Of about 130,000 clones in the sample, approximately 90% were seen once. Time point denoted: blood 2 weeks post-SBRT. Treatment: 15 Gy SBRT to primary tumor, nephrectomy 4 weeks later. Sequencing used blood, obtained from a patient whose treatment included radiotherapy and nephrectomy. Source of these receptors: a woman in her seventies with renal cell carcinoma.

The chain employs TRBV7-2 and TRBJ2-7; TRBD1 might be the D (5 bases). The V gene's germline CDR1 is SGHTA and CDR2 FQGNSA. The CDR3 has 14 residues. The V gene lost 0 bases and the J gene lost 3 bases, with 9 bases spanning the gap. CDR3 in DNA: TGTGCCAGCAGCTTAGCAGGGGTTAGCTACGAGCAGTACTTC. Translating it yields CASSLAGVSYEQYF.

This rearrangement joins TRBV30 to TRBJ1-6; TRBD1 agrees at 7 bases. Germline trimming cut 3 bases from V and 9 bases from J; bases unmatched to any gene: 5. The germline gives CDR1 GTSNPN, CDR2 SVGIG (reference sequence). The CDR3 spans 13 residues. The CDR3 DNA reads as TGTGCCTGGAGGGGGGGACAGACTTCACCCCTCCACTTT. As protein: CAWRGGQTSPLHF.